This T cell receptor beta chain was captured in a study of blood T cell repertoires in COVID-19. This clone came up a few times. Original methodology: Nucleated cell counts were estimated from reference gene primer amplification. The protocol was immunoSEQ multiplex PCR, while the TCRdb copy is restricted to in-frame clones and leaves out a portion. V and J calls plus clone size are reproduced from that table; the DNA served to infer D and trimming. The table lists roughly 76,000 clones, about 91% of them singletons. CDR1 and CDR2 from the germline V gene are LNHDA and SQIVND (reference sequence). After removal of 2 bases from V and 9 bases from J, the junction contained 13 bases not matched to a gene. The CDR3 is 16 residues long.

This sequence joins TRBV19 and TRBJ1-1; TRBD1 aligns across 9 bases. The source material was peripheral blood. This TCR derives from a woman aged 55-69 years with active COVID-19. As DNA, the CDR3 is TGTGCCAGTAGTATAACCGCCGGGACAGGGAACATACAAGCTTTCTTT. Residues: CASSITAGTGNIQAFF.